A selection of T cell receptor beta chains follows, all from one sample in a study of blood T cell repertoires in COVID-19. This table comes from immunoSEQ multiplex PCR, and its TCRdb copy is limited to in-frame clones, with some not included. The table shows 250,000 to 300,000 clones, with roughly nine tenths occurring only once. The source material was peripheral blood. All receptors come from a woman between 25 and 40 years old with COVID-19, enrolled during active disease. Each CDR3 is given with its conserved first and last residue. Fields, in order: V gene, clone size, J gene, D gene, CDR3 DNA, CDR3 protein. The D gene is left open where the match is weak. A row's size may be missing; if present it is once, few, many or a size class.

v_call: TRBV18
clone_size: -
j_call: TRBJ2-7
d_call: TRBD2
cdr3_nt: TGTGCCAGCTCACCGGGACTAGCGGGGGATAATTTGAAAACTTACGAGCAGTACTTC
cdr3_aa: CASSPGLAGDNLKTYEQYF

v_call: TRBV6-5
clone_size: -
j_call: TRBJ1-1
d_call: -
cdr3_nt: TGTGCCAGCAGTTTGGGCGTCTTGACGAAAGCTTTCTTT
cdr3_aa: CASSLGVLTKAFF

v_call: TRBV5-1
clone_size: -
j_call: TRBJ2-1
d_call: TRBD2
cdr3_nt: TGCGCCAGCAGCCAATTACCGGGGGGGCACAATGAGCAGTTCTTC
cdr3_aa: CASSQLPGGHNEQFF

v_call: TRBV29-1
clone_size: -
j_call: TRBJ2-7
d_call: -
cdr3_nt: TGCAGCGTTGAAACGCCAGACTCCTACGAGCAGTACTTC
cdr3_aa: CSVETPDSYEQYF

v_call: TRBV6-4
clone_size: -
j_call: TRBJ2-2
d_call: -
cdr3_nt: TGTGCCAGCAGAAAATCAGGGGCCAACACCGGGGAGCTGTTTTTT
cdr3_aa: CASRKSGANTGELFF

v_call: TRBV9
clone_size: -
j_call: TRBJ2-7
d_call: TRBD1
cdr3_nt: TGTGCCAGCAGCGTAGGAGGGACAGCACGGCTAGGGGAGCAGTACTTC
cdr3_aa: CASSVGGTARLGEQYF

v_call: TRBV12-5
clone_size: -
j_call: TRBJ1-4
d_call: -
cdr3_nt: TGTGCTAGTGGCCCGAGAGGTGAAAAACTGTTTTTT
cdr3_aa: CASGPRGEKLFF

v_call: TRBV4-1
clone_size: -
j_call: TRBJ1-1
d_call: -
cdr3_nt: TGCGCCAGCAGCCGTTTAGGAGGGCGCGGGAACACTGAAGCTTTCTTT
cdr3_aa: CASSRLGGRGNTEAFF

v_call: TRBV27
clone_size: -
j_call: TRBJ1-1
d_call: -
cdr3_nt: TGTGCCAGCAGTCCCTATTCCTCGCCCGACACTGAAGCTTTCTTT
cdr3_aa: CASSPYSSPDTEAFF

v_call: TRBV2
clone_size: -
j_call: TRBJ1-1
d_call: -
cdr3_nt: TGTGCCAGCACGGGGTCGGGGACTGAAGCTTTCTTT
cdr3_aa: CASTGSGTEAFF

v_call: TRBV2
clone_size: -
j_call: TRBJ1-6
d_call: TRBD1
cdr3_nt: TGTGCCAGCACCCCCGACAGGGGTGGCTCACCCCTCCACTTT
cdr3_aa: CASTPDRGGSPLHF

v_call: TRBV5-1
clone_size: -
j_call: TRBJ2-7
d_call: -
cdr3_nt: TGCGCCAGCAGCTTGACGGGCGAGCAGTACTTC
cdr3_aa: CASSLTGEQYF

v_call: TRBV2
clone_size: -
j_call: TRBJ1-2
d_call: TRBD1
cdr3_nt: TGTGCCAGCAGTAGTACAGGGGGGGTTGGCTACACCTTC
cdr3_aa: CASSSTGGVGYTF

v_call: TRBV10-2
clone_size: -
j_call: TRBJ1-2
d_call: -
cdr3_nt: TGCGCCAGCAGTGAGTCGACTCTGCAGGGTATGAGCTATGGCTACACCTTC
cdr3_aa: CASSESTLQGMSYGYTF

v_call: TRBV10-2
clone_size: -
j_call: TRBJ1-4
d_call: -
cdr3_nt: TGCGCCAGCTCCAACTCTTTTTATGAAAAACTGTTTTTT
cdr3_aa: CASSNSFYEKLFF

v_call: TRBV3-1/TRBV3-2
clone_size: -
j_call: TRBJ2-7
d_call: TRBD2
cdr3_nt: TGTGCCAGCAGACGCGGGACTAGCGGGGGGATAAACGAGCAGTACTTC
cdr3_aa: CASRRGTSGGINEQYF

v_call: TRBV5-6
clone_size: -
j_call: TRBJ1-5
d_call: -
cdr3_nt: TGTGCCAGCAGCTTGGCAGGGTCACAGCCCCAGCATTTT
cdr3_aa: CASSLAGSQPQHF

v_call: TRBV28
clone_size: -
j_call: TRBJ1-2
d_call: TRBD1
cdr3_nt: TGTGCCAGCAGTTTGGGAACCGGGACAGGCCGTAACTATGGCTACACCTTC
cdr3_aa: CASSLGTGTGRNYGYTF

v_call: TRBV10-1
clone_size: once
j_call: TRBJ2-3
d_call: -
cdr3_nt: TGCGCCAGCAGCGACAGAAGGAGGGGCACAGATACGCAGTATTTT
cdr3_aa: CASSDRRRGTDTQYF

v_call: TRBV18
clone_size: -
j_call: TRBJ2-7
d_call: TRBD1
cdr3_nt: TGTGCCAGCTCACCCCAGGGGGCAGGTTATGTGAGCGAGCAGTACTTC
cdr3_aa: CASSPQGAGYVSEQYF

v_call: TRBV5-5
clone_size: -
j_call: TRBJ2-6
d_call: -
cdr3_nt: TGTGCCAGCAGCCCGCGACAGGCTGGGGCCAACGTCCTGACTTTC
cdr3_aa: CASSPRQAGANVLTF

v_call: TRBV5-1
clone_size: few
j_call: TRBJ2-1
d_call: TRBD2
cdr3_nt: TGCGCCAGCAGCTCGAGCGGGGGGGCCTACAATGAGCAGTTCTTC
cdr3_aa: CASSSSGGAYNEQFF

v_call: TRBV5-1
clone_size: -
j_call: TRBJ2-5
d_call: TRBD1
cdr3_nt: TGCGCCAGCAGCTGGGGGGGACAGGGAAAAGAGACCCAGTACTTC
cdr3_aa: CASSWGGQGKETQYF

v_call: TRBV18
clone_size: -
j_call: TRBJ2-7
d_call: -
cdr3_nt: TGTGCCAGCTCACCACCAGGGGTCTACGAGCAGTACTTC
cdr3_aa: CASSPPGVYEQYF

v_call: TRBV5-8
clone_size: -
j_call: TRBJ1-2
d_call: -
cdr3_nt: TGTGCCAGCGGGAGGGACTCTAACTATGGCTACACCTTC
cdr3_aa: CASGRDSNYGYTF

v_call: TRBV2
clone_size: few
j_call: TRBJ1-1
d_call: -
cdr3_nt: TGTGCCAGCAGAGCGGCGGACTCTCACACTGAAGCTTTCTTT
cdr3_aa: CASRAADSHTEAFF

v_call: TRBV10-2
clone_size: -
j_call: TRBJ2-4
d_call: -
cdr3_nt: TGCGCCAGCAGTGACTGGGCGAGTGACGAAAAAAACATTCAGTACTTC
cdr3_aa: CASSDWASDEKNIQYF

v_call: TRBV5-1
clone_size: -
j_call: TRBJ2-5
d_call: -
cdr3_nt: TGCGCCAGCAGCGCCAGGGTAGAGACCCAGTACTTC
cdr3_aa: CASSARVETQYF

v_call: TRBV12-3/TRBV12-4
clone_size: few
j_call: TRBJ2-3
d_call: TRBD2
cdr3_nt: TGTGCCAGCAGTACGACTAGCAATACGCAGTATTTT
cdr3_aa: CASSTTSNTQYF

v_call: TRBV19
clone_size: once
j_call: TRBJ2-3
d_call: TRBD1
cdr3_nt: TGTGCCAGTAGTATAGGGGGACAGGGTTTGCATTTT
cdr3_aa: CASSIGGQGLHF

v_call: TRBV6-5
clone_size: once
j_call: TRBJ1-2
d_call: -
cdr3_nt: TGTGCCAGCAGGAAGGGACATTCCCTCTTC
cdr3_aa: CASRKGHSLF

v_call: TRBV19
clone_size: -
j_call: TRBJ1-6
d_call: TRBD1
cdr3_nt: TGTGCCAGTAGTCCCAGGGACAGGGGGCGTAATTCACCCCTCCACTTT
cdr3_aa: CASSPRDRGRNSPLHF

v_call: TRBV28
clone_size: -
j_call: TRBJ1-6
d_call: -
cdr3_nt: TGTGCCAGCAGTTTCGTGTACTATAATTCACCCCTCCACTTT
cdr3_aa: CASSFVYYNSPLHF

v_call: TRBV23-1
clone_size: -
j_call: TRBJ2-7
d_call: -
cdr3_nt: TGCGCCAGCAGTCCGCCGGGGGAAGAAACCTACGAGCAGTACTTC
cdr3_aa: CASSPPGEETYEQYF

v_call: TRBV5-5
clone_size: -
j_call: TRBJ1-1
d_call: TRBD1
cdr3_nt: TGTGCCAGCAGCTCCTGGACAGGGGCCATGAACACTGAAGCTTTCTTT
cdr3_aa: CASSSWTGAMNTEAFF

v_call: TRBV27
clone_size: -
j_call: TRBJ1-1
d_call: -
cdr3_nt: TGTGCCAGCAGTTTACGCGGGGAAACTGAAGCTTTCTTT
cdr3_aa: CASSLRGETEAFF

v_call: TRBV7-9
clone_size: -
j_call: TRBJ2-3
d_call: -
cdr3_nt: TGTGCCAGCAGCGCTAGTAAGGGGGAGAGCACAGATACGCAGTATTTT
cdr3_aa: CASSASKGESTDTQYF

v_call: TRBV4-1
clone_size: -
j_call: TRBJ2-5
d_call: -
cdr3_nt: TGCGCCAGCAGCCTTACGACTCGGGGGCAAGAGACCCAGTACTTC
cdr3_aa: CASSLTTRGQETQYF

v_call: TRBV5-6
clone_size: -
j_call: TRBJ2-7
d_call: TRBD1
cdr3_nt: TGTGCCAGCAGCTGTGAAAGGACAGGCGCTTCCTACGAGCAGTACTTC
cdr3_aa: CASSCERTGASYEQYF

v_call: TRBV19
clone_size: -
j_call: TRBJ2-5
d_call: -
cdr3_nt: TGTGCCAGTAGACGGGGTTCTGAAGAGACCCAGTACTTC
cdr3_aa: CASRRGSEETQYF

v_call: TRBV19
clone_size: -
j_call: TRBJ1-1
d_call: -
cdr3_nt: TGTGCCAGTAGTATAGATTGGGAGGGGCCGATGAACACTGAAGCTTTCTTT
cdr3_aa: CASSIDWEGPMNTEAFF

v_call: TRBV27
clone_size: -
j_call: TRBJ1-5
d_call: -
cdr3_nt: TGTGCCAGCAGTGAAGGGTGGGGGGAGAGCCAGCCCCAGCATTTT
cdr3_aa: CASSEGWGESQPQHF

v_call: TRBV5-1
clone_size: -
j_call: TRBJ1-1
d_call: -
cdr3_nt: TGCGCCAGCAGCTCGGATCAGGGGGAAGCTTTCTTT
cdr3_aa: CASSSDQGEAFF

v_call: TRBV7-9
clone_size: few
j_call: TRBJ2-7
d_call: TRBD1
cdr3_nt: TGTGCCAGCAGCTTAGTGGGGACAGGGGACGAGCAGTACTTC
cdr3_aa: CASSLVGTGDEQYF

v_call: TRBV27
clone_size: -
j_call: TRBJ2-7
d_call: TRBD1
cdr3_nt: TGTGCCAGCAGTTTCGGACAGGCCTCCTACGAGCAGTACTTC
cdr3_aa: CASSFGQASYEQYF

v_call: TRBV21-1
clone_size: -
j_call: TRBJ1-1
d_call: -
cdr3_nt: TGTGCCAGCAGCGCCCCGGGACAGGGGGAGACGTCGGTCCCGAAGAACACTGAAGCTTTCTTT
cdr3_aa: CASSAPGQGETSVPKNTEAFF

v_call: TRBV4-1
clone_size: -
j_call: TRBJ2-3
d_call: TRBD2
cdr3_nt: TGCGCCAGCAGCCTCCTTGGGGAGCGACTAGCGGGAGATACGCAGTATTTT
cdr3_aa: CASSLLGERLAGDTQYF

v_call: TRBV2
clone_size: -
j_call: TRBJ2-1
d_call: TRBD2
cdr3_nt: TGTGCCAGCAGTGAACAGGGACTAGCATCCAATGAGCAGTTCTTC
cdr3_aa: CASSEQGLASNEQFF